Each of the 28 T cell receptor beta chains below was sequenced from the same sample in a study of cytomegalovirus exposure and HLA in healthy donors. Researchers ran the PCR with 60 Vbeta and 13 Jbeta primers. This table comes from immunoSEQ multiplex PCR, and its TCRdb copy is limited to in-frame clones, with some not included. This sample has roughly 180,000 clones; approximately 85% occur once, and the top ten carry about 9.3%. Material for sequencing was PBMCs. The receptors were gathered from a man younger than 35 in good health and CMV-seropositive.

This clone was observed a single time. The chain uses TRBV5-1 and TRBJ2-5; D possibly corresponds to TRBD1 (5 bases). This CDR3 region has 14 residues. Trimming shortened V by 4 bases and J by 5 bases, and 15 bases separated the two germline ends. From germline, CDR1 is SGHRS and CDR2 YFSETQ. In DNA form, the CDR3 reads TGCGCCAGCAGCCCAGGCAGGGCGGTTGAGACCCAGTACTTC. As protein: CASSPGRAVETQYF.

The chain has TRBV11-2 and TRBJ2-1; unclear D gene. Germline V CDR1 and CDR2: SGHAT, FQNNGV. CDR3 length: 12 residues. Trimming removed 8 bases from V and 2 bases from J, with 7 bases in between. This CDR3 reads CASCGTYNEQFF. The CDR3 DNA is TGTGCCAGCTGCGGTACCTACAATGAGCAGTTCTTC. Combining the CDR3 with reference TRBV11-2 and TRBJ2-1 gives the whole variable domain EAGVAQSPRYKIIEKRQSVAFWCNPISGHATLYWYQQILGQGPKLLIQFQNNGVVDDSQLPKDRFSAERLKGVDSTLKIQPAKLEDSAVYLCASCGTYNEQFFGPGTRLTVL.

The chain has TRBV10-2 and TRBJ2-1, with TRBD1 matching 12 bases. Trimming removed 8 bases from V and 7 bases from J; junction bases left unmatched: 6. Per germline, CDR1 WSHSY and CDR2 SAAADI. The CDR3 consists of 14 residues. This CDR3 reads CASSGTGGWNEQFF. CDR3 sequence (DNA): TGCGCCAGCTCTGGGACAGGGGGCTGGAATGAGCAGTTCTTC.

The CDR3 DNA sequence: TGTGCCAGTAGTATAAAAGCAGGGGACCTGTACGAGCAGTACTTC. Protein: CASSIKAGDLYEQYF. This chain connects TRBV19 to TRBJ2-7, with D perhaps TRBD1 (6 bases). Trimming took 2 bases from V and 4 from J, leaving 15 bases between them. Germline values: CDR1 LNHDA, CDR2 SQIVND (reference sequence). The CDR3 extends over 15 amino acids. Looking up the rest from reference TRBV19 and TRBJ2-7 gives the full variable domain: DGGITQSPKYLFRKEGQNVTLSCEQNLNHDAMYWYRQDPGQGLRLIYYSQIVNDFQKGDIAEGYSVSREKKESFPLTVTSAQKNPTAFYLCASSIKAGDLYEQYFGPGTRLTVT.

This clone came up a few times. The chain joins TRBV21-1 to TRBJ2-7; the table's D gene call, TRBD2, was not cross checked with the DNA. TRBV21-1 is annotated as a pseudogene. The CDR3 has 9 amino acids. The CDR3 region is CARYPGQYF. The CDR3 DNA sequence: TGTGCCAGATACCCGGGGCAGTACTTC.

This clone has only a few counts. This chain joins TRBV5-6 and TRBJ1-1; D possibly corresponds to TRBD1 (6 bases). This CDR3 has 15 amino acids. V was pared by 6 bases and J by 4 bases, with 19 bases between. CDR1 is SGHDT and CDR2 is YYEEEE in the germline V gene. CDR3 nucleotides: TGTGCCAGCATTCCCAGGGGACTAGGGATCACTGAAGCTTTCTTT. It encodes CASIPRGLGITEAFF.

The gene calls are TRBV5-8 and TRBJ1-2, with 7 nucleotides matching TRBD1. V shed 4 bases and J 1 base; nucleotides not matched to a gene: 4. Per germline, CDR1 SGHTS and CDR2 YDEGEE. This CDR3 is 14 amino acids long. The CDR3 protein is CASSRDSYNYGYTF. In nucleotides, the CDR3 is TGTGCCAGCAGCCGGGACAGTTATAACTATGGCTACACCTTC. The variable domain in full, completed from reference TRBV5-8 and TRBJ1-2, reads EAGVTQSPTHLIKTRGQQATLRCSPISGHTSVYWYQQALGLGLQFLLWYDEGEERNRGNFPPRFSGRQFPNYSSELNVNALELEDSALYLCASSRDSYNYGYTFGSGTRLTVV.

The genes are TRBV7-6 and TRBJ2-3; TRBD2 matches at 9 bases. The CDR3 is made up of 18 amino acids. CDR1 SGHVS and CDR2 FNYEAQ come from the germline V gene. The J segment lost 2 bases and the V segment lost 1 base, leaving 10 bases of the junction unmatched. The CDR3 DNA follows: TGTGCCAGCAGCTTAGGCGTGGGCGGGGGGGGGCACACAGATACGCAGTATTTT. This encodes CASSLGVGGGGHTDTQYF.

The chain has TRBV9 and TRBJ2-2; a weak D match, TRBD1 (6 bases). With 2 bases removed from V and 11 bases from J, the gap between germline ends came to 7 bases. The CDR3 sequence is 11 residues long. The germline CDR1 and CDR2 sequences are SGDLS and YYNGEE. CDR3 DNA: TGTGCCAGCAGCGTGGGGGCCGAGCTGTTTTTT. Its translation is CASSVGAELFF.

The chain carries TRBV6-6 and TRBJ2-5; 9 nucleotides agree with TRBD1. Trimming cost V 6 bases and J 11 bases; bases outside gene matches: 10. Germline V gene data show CDR1 as MNHNY and CDR2 as SVGAGI (reference sequence). CDR3 length: 13 residues. The CDR3 region is CASSLGTGFEQYF. CDR3 nucleotides: TGTGCCAGCAGCCTAGGGACAGGGTTTGAGCAGTACTTC.

The rearrangement links TRBV7-8 to TRBJ1-3, with 7 bases aligning to TRBD1. The V gene end was trimmed by 1 base and the J gene end by 0 bases; junction bases not matched to a gene: 6. Germline CDR1 and CDR2: SGHVS and FQNEAQ. The CDR3 length is 17 residues. The CDR3: CASSLEHRGHSGNTIYF. The CDR3 nucleotides read TGTGCCAGCAGCTTAGAACACAGGGGCCACTCTGGAAACACCATATATTTT. The full variable domain, its missing parts supplied by reference TRBV7-8 and TRBJ1-3, is GAGVSQSPRYKVAKRGQDVALRCDPISGHVSLFWYQQALGQGPEFLTYFQNEAQLDKSGLPSDRFFAERPEGSVSTLKIQRTQQEDSAVYLCASSLEHRGHSGNTIYFGEGSWLTVV.

CDR3 nucleotides: TGTGCCTGGAGTCCGTCTTTATTCCGGGGGGGGGTAGCCAAAAACATTCAGTACTTC. Protein sequence: CAWSPSLFRGGVAKNIQYF. The V call is TRBV30, the J call TRBJ2-4, with 8 bases identical to TRBD2. This CDR3 region has 19 residues. V lost 2 bases and J lost 0; bases outside the gene matches: 15. The germline V gene has CDR1 GTSNPN and CDR2 SVGIG (reference sequence).

The V call is TRBV5-6, the J call TRBJ2-1, with 8 bases lining up with TRBD2. CDR3 length: 16 residues. Trimming took 0 bases from V and 2 from J; bases not matched to a gene: 4. Per germline, CDR1 SGHDT and CDR2 YYEEEE. Written as DNA, the CDR3 is TGTGCCAGCAGCTTGGAGACTAGCGCGACCTACAATGAGCAGTTCTTC. Protein product: CASSLETSATYNEQFF.

J is TRBJ1-6 and V is TRBV5-1; D is uncertain. Germline lookup yields CDR1 SGHRS and CDR2 YFSETQ. CDR3 size: 15 residues. Trimming took off 0 bases at V and 6 bases at J, with 10 bases between the two ends. This CDR3 is CASSLEVGANSPLHF. The DNA for the CDR3 is TGCGCCAGCAGCTTGGAGGTAGGAGCTAATTCACCCCTCCACTTT.

The CDR3 DNA is TGTGCCAGCAGACCACGTTGGGGCGGGGGGGACACAGATACGCAGTATTTT. As protein: CASRPRWGGGDTDTQYF. V is TRBV7-2 and J is TRBJ2-3, with 9 bases that match TRBD2. The CDR3 is 17 amino acids. The germline V gene has CDR1 SGHTA and CDR2 FQGNSA. The junction had 12 bases not matched to a gene; V was cut back by 6 bases and J by 2 bases.

The chain employs TRBV7-8 and TRBJ2-3; D might be TRBD2 (5 bases). The ends were cut back, 5 bases at V and 11 bases at J, with 17 bases in the middle. Looked up from germline, CDR1 is SGHVS and CDR2 is FQNEAQ. This CDR3 has 13 residues. For the CDR3, the DNA is TGTGCCAGCAGCGTCCGGGATCGAAGGATGCAGTATTTT. Translated: CASSVRDRRMQYF.

This clone was detected only a few times. The rearrangement joins TRBV19 to TRBJ1-1, with D unclear. Trimming left V 5 bases short and J 4 bases short, with 20 bases between. The CDR3 totals 16 residues. Germline loops: CDR1 LNHDA, CDR2 SQIVND (reference sequence). The CDR3 DNA reads as TGTGCCAGTAGTGCCGTAGGAGGGAGGGTTGGCACTGAAGCTTTCTTT. The encoded protein is CASSAVGGRVGTEAFF. Looking up the rest from reference TRBV19 and TRBJ1-1 gives the full variable domain: DGGITQSPKYLFRKEGQNVTLSCEQNLNHDAMYWYRQDPGQGLRLIYYSQIVNDFQKGDIAEGYSVSREKKESFPLTVTSAQKNPTAFYLCASSAVGGRVGTEAFFGQGTRLTVV.

This clone was found once. The chain uses TRBV7-3 and TRBJ2-1; 8 bases align to TRBD1. After removal of 3 bases from V and 8 bases from J, the junction contained 6 bases not matched to a gene. CDR1 is SGHTA, CDR2 FQGTGA, per germline. The CDR3 length is 14 residues. CDR3 loop: CASSLDRVRDEQFF. The CDR3 region has the DNA TGTGCCAGCAGCTTGGACAGGGTACGTGATGAGCAGTTCTTC.

The chain recombines TRBV7-3 with TRBJ2-3, with TRBD1 as a possible D gene (6 bases). The germline V and J ends were trimmed by 5 bases and 5 bases, with 8 bases remaining between them. CDR3 length equals 12 residues. The germline V gene encodes CDR1 SGHTA and CDR2 FQGTGA. The CDR3 is CASSKGGDTQYF. DNA for the CDR3: TGTGCCAGCAGCAAAGGGGGAGATACGCAGTATTTT.

This clone was observed once. V gene TRBV30 combines with J gene TRBJ2-4; the match to TRBD2 covers 7 bases. There are 11 residues in the CDR3. Trimming cost V 5 bases and J 5 bases; bases outside gene matches: 0. Germline values: CDR1 GTSNPN, CDR2 SVGIG (reference sequence). This chain's CDR3 is CAWGGENIQYF. CDR3 DNA sequence: TGTGCCTGGGGGGGGGAAAACATTCAGTACTTC.

The V and J genes are TRBV11-3 and TRBJ2-1; maybe TRBD2 (5 bases). CDR1 is SGHNT, CDR2 YENEEA, per germline. The ends were cut back, 4 bases at V and 4 bases at J, with 11 bases in the middle. CDR3 size: 14 residues. The CDR3 DNA is TGTGCCAGCAGCTCCCGGACTGTATACAATGAGCAGTTCTTC. This gives the protein CASSSRTVYNEQFF. The complete variable domain, with remaining parts taken from reference TRBV11-3 and TRBJ2-1, reads EAGVVQSPRYKIIEKKQPVAFWCNPISGHNTLYWYLQNLGQGPELLIRYENEEAVDDSQLPKDRFSAERLKGVDSTLKIQPAELGDSAVYLCASSSRTVYNEQFFGPGTRLTVL.

The chain employs TRBV4-3 and TRBJ2-4; 7 nucleotides line up with TRBD2. With 4 bases clipped from V and 9 bases from J, the junction kept 3 bases outside the gene matches. Per the germline V gene, CDR1 is LGHNA and CDR2 is YSLEER. This CDR3 has 12 amino acids. In nucleotides, the CDR3 is TGCGCCAGCAGCCTAGGGGAGGGCATTCAGTACTTC. Residues: CASSLGEGIQYF.

V and J are TRBV7-8 and TRBJ2-1, with a tentative D call TRBD2 (7 bases). In germline, CDR1 is SGHVS, CDR2 FQNEAQ. This CDR3 spans 14 amino acids. V was cut by 5 bases and J by 6 bases, with 14 bases left in between. CDR3 region: CASSLGGLGNEQFF. CDR3 bases: TGTGCCAGCAGCCTGGGGGGGCTTGGCAATGAGCAGTTCTTC.

By proportion, this clone is medium-sized. The chain combines TRBV6-1 with TRBJ2-5; 10 nucleotides agree with TRBD2. Trimming took 8 bases from V and 5 from J; bases not matched to a gene: 11. From germline, CDR1 is MNHNS and CDR2 SASEGT. The CDR3 is made up of 15 amino acids. CDR3 residues: CASGSSGGDHETQYF. The CDR3 DNA is TGTGCCAGCGGTTCAAGCGGGGGGGATCACGAGACCCAGTACTTC.

This clone has a single count. The CDR3 nucleotides are TGTGCCAGCAGCTCCCACCAGGGTGTGGACACCTACGAGCAGTACTTC. This encodes CASSSHQGVDTYEQYF. The rearrangement links TRBV5-6 to TRBJ2-7, with D possibly matching TRBD1 (5 bases). The CDR3 length is 16 residues. Germline-derived CDR1 and CDR2 are SGHDT and YYEEEE. The V and J ends lost 3 bases and 2 bases respectively, with 18 bases between them.

V is TRBV4-3 and J is TRBJ1-4; the match to TRBD1 covers 7 bases. The CDR3 extends over 15 amino acids. The germline V gene has CDR1 LGHNA and CDR2 YSLEER. The junction had 5 bases not matched to a gene; V was cut back by 0 bases and J by 7 bases. As DNA, the CDR3 is TGCGCCAGCAGCCAAGACCACAGGGGAACTGAAAAACTGTTTTTT. Amino acids: CASSQDHRGTEKLFF.

This chain joins TRBV14 and TRBJ2-1; tentative D call: TRBD1 (6 bases). This CDR3 contains 15 residues. Germline V lookup: CDR1 SGHDN, CDR2 FVKESK. The germline V and J ends were trimmed by 2 bases and 5 bases, with 13 bases remaining between them. The CDR3 coding sequence is TGTGCCAGCAGCCAAACAGGGTATGTTGACAATGAGCAGTTCTTC. This gives the protein CASSQTGYVDNEQFF.

The chain carries TRBV5-1 and TRBJ1-1; D is undetermined. This CDR3 is 16 amino acids long. Trimming stripped 3 bases from V and 1 base from J, with 16 bases between. Germline V gene lookup returns CDR1 SGHRS and CDR2 YFSETQ. The CDR3 nucleotides are TGCGCCAGCAGCTCCTCCGAGGGCAGGCCGAACACTGAAGCTTTCTTT. Protein sequence: CASSSSEGRPNTEAFF. The full variable domain, rest sourced from reference TRBV5-1 and TRBJ1-1, is KAGVTQTPRYLIKTRGQQVTLSCSPISGHRSVSWYQQTPGQGLQFLFEYFSETQRNKGNFPGRFSGRQFSNSRSEMNVSTLELGDSALYLCASSSSEGRPNTEAFFGQGTRLTVV.